The rows below give T cell receptor beta chains drawn from one sample of a study of identical twins. TCRdb re-called the 5' RACE reads through MiXCR, storing one row per CDR3 protein. The sample lists 220,000 or so distinct CDR3 sequences; approximately 7% were seen once. These data were also reused for a study on yellow fever vaccine responses in identical twins.

The material sequenced was memory (CD45RO+) T cells sorted from blood. These receptors all stem from a woman younger than 35 in good health. Each CDR3 is given with its conserved first and last residue. Each record gives: clone size, J gene, D gene, V gene, CDR3 protein, CDR3 DNA. D genes are given only for firm matches. Size is stated for part of the rows, as once, few or many counts, or as a class when the clone is expanded.

>few|TRBJ1-1|NA|TRBV6-5
CASSYPSRDSEAFF
TGTGCCAGCAGTTACCCCAGTCGGGACTCTGAAGCTTTCTTT
>NA|TRBJ2-5|NA|TRBV18
CASSPIGGTQYF
TGTGCCAGCTCACCTATTGGGGGGACCCAGTACTTC
>few|TRBJ2-5|TRBD1|TRBV5-1
CASSPGQSQETQYF
TGCGCCAGCAGCCCGGGACAGAGCCAAGAGACCCAGTACTTC
>NA|TRBJ2-7|NA|TRBV6-1
CASTADSYEQYF
TGTGCCAGCACGGCCGACTCCTACGAGCAGTACTTC
>NA|TRBJ1-6|NA|TRBV28
CASSPRGGDYNSPLHF
TGTGCCAGCAGTCCGAGAGGGGGGGACTATAATTCACCCCTCCACTTT
>many|TRBJ2-7|TRBD2|TRBV27
CASGLAGGVSYEQYF
TGTGCCAGCGGACTAGCGGGAGGGGTCTCCTACGAGCAGTACTTC
>NA|TRBJ2-1|TRBD2|TRBV3-1
CASSQRPSGGAHEQFF
TGTGCCAGCAGCCAACGTCCCAGCGGGGGGGCCCATGAGCAGTTCTTC
>NA|TRBJ2-3|TRBD2|TRBV7-3
CASSLVSGVGTDTQYF
TGTGCCAGCAGCTTAGTTAGCGGGGTGGGCACAGATACGCAGTATTTT
>many|TRBJ2-7|TRBD1|TRBV10-3
CAIRDRPASYEQYF
TGTGCCATCAGGGACAGGCCAGCGTCCTACGAGCAGTACTTC
>NA|TRBJ2-5|TRBD2|TRBV20-1
CSADSSGGASKTQYF
TGCAGTGCCGACTCTAGCGGGGGGGCTTCAAAGACCCAGTACTTC
>few|TRBJ2-1|NA|TRBV6-1
CASSRTATNNEQSF
TGTGCCAGCAGCCGGACAGCTACTAACAATGAGCAGTCCTTC
>NA|TRBJ2-3|NA|TRBV20-1
CSARDPLVSTDTQYF
TGCAGTGCTAGAGATCCCCTAGTTAGCACAGATACGCAGTATTTT
>many|TRBJ1-1|TRBD1|TRBV4-2
CASSQPGQKNTEAFF
TGTGCCAGCAGCCAACCGGGACAGAAGAACACTGAAGCTTTCTTT
>many|TRBJ1-1|NA|TRBV5-1
CASSLPRQSEAFF
TGCGCCAGCAGCTTGCCCCGACAGTCTGAAGCTTTCTTT
>many|TRBJ2-1|NA|TRBV5-1
CASRFSGASYNEQFF
TGCGCCAGCAGGTTTAGCGGAGCCTCCTACAATGAGCAGTTCTTC
>many|TRBJ2-1|NA|TRBV29-1
CSGELPGISNEQFF
TGCAGCGGAGAGTTACCAGGGATTAGTAATGAGCAGTTCTTC
>few|TRBJ2-3|NA|TRBV20-1
CSARRGFDTDTQYF
TGCAGTGCTAGACGCGGGTTCGACACAGATACGCAGTATTTT
>few|TRBJ2-7|NA|TRBV19
CASRPFGRGANEQYF
TGTGCCAGTAGGCCATTTGGGAGAGGGGCGAACGAGCAGTACTTC
>few|TRBJ2-7|TRBD2|TRBV12-5
CASGLVPEKGGRVDEQYF
TGTGCTAGTGGTTTGGTACCCGAAAAGGGCGGGAGGGTTGACGAGCAGTACTTC
>many|TRBJ1-1|NA|TRBV14
CASSGRQEEGAFF
TGTGCCAGCAGCGGAAGACAGGAAGAGGGAGCTTTCTTT
>few|TRBJ1-2|NA|TRBV12-3/TRBV12-4
CASTIHRATGYTF
TGTGCCAGCACTATCCACCGGGCCACCGGCTACACCTTC
>NA|TRBJ2-1|NA|TRBV2
CASSAQGTISYNEQFF
TGTGCCAGCAGTGCGCAGGGGACCATTTCCTACAATGAGCAGTTCTTC
>NA|TRBJ2-6|NA|TRBV20-1
CSASDSSSVFGANVLTF
TGCAGTGCATCGGACAGCTCCTCTGTCTTTGGGGCCAACGTCCTGACTTTC
>many|TRBJ2-1|TRBD1|TRBV9
CASSPTGGYNEQFF
TGTGCCAGCAGCCCGACAGGGGGGTACAATGAGCAGTTCTTC
>NA|TRBJ1-1|NA|TRBV28
CAFSLPGTLGGLGTEAFF
TGTGCCTTCAGTTTACCCGGGACGTTGGGGGGCTTGGGTACTGAAGCTTTCTTT
>many|TRBJ1-4|TRBD1|TRBV5-1
CASSPGTGTEKLFF
TGCGCCAGCAGCCCCGGGACAGGGACCGAAAAACTGTTTTTT
>many|TRBJ1-1|NA|TRBV20-1
CSARPTGRETKEAFF
TGCAGTGCTAGACCAACAGGGAGGGAAACCAAAGAAGCTTTCTTT
>NA|TRBJ2-1|TRBD1|TRBV20-1
CSATGQNYNEQFF
TGCAGTGCCACGGGACAGAACTACAATGAGCAGTTCTTC
>many|TRBJ2-2|NA|TRBV10-3
CAISESHRELFF
TGTGCCATCAGTGAGTCGCACCGAGAGCTGTTTTTT
>few|TRBJ1-2|NA|TRBV6-5
CASSYSLTAFDGYTF
TGTGCCAGCAGTTACTCGTTGACAGCCTTCGATGGCTACACCTTC
>few|TRBJ2-5|NA|TRBV2
CASSEGAWETQYF
TGTGCCAGCAGTGAGGGAGCGTGGGAGACCCAGTACTTC
>few|TRBJ1-1|NA|TRBV15
CATSTSHENTEAFF
TGTGCCACCAGCACCTCACACGAGAACACTGAAGCTTTCTTT
>few|TRBJ1-1|TRBD1|TRBV29-1
CSVGAGTGSGTEAFF
TGCAGCGTCGGAGCCGGGACAGGCTCCGGCACTGAAGCTTTCTTT
>few|TRBJ1-1|NA|TRBV2
CASSEAGFEAFF
TGTGCCAGCAGTGAAGCGGGTTTCGAAGCTTTCTTT
>many|TRBJ1-2|NA|TRBV3-1
CASSQAWGEADYGYTF
TGTGCCAGCAGCCAAGCCTGGGGGGAGGCGGACTATGGCTACACCTTC
>few|TRBJ1-1|NA|TRBV20-1
CSASKSMNTEAFF
TGCAGTGCTAGTAAATCCATGAACACTGAAGCTTTCTTT